This entry concerns a single T cell receptor (beta chain). The source of the sample is a study of blood T cell repertoires in COVID-19. Background on the study: The analysed material was cDNA or gDNA that came from T cells, B-cell-depleted T cells, or PBMCs.

Exposed study participants had met a COVID-19 case within 2 weeks before entry. The method was immunoSEQ multiplex PCR; TCRdb's version includes in-frame clones alone and lacks a portion of them. Of around 160,000 clones listed, 87% are singletons. Germline CDR1 reads SGHRS; CDR2 reads YFSETQ. The CDR3 has 14 residues. After removal of 7 bases from V and 5 bases from J, the junction contained 7 bases not matched to a gene. V usage is TRBV5-1 and J usage is TRBJ2-3, with 10 bases aligning to TRBD2. The TCR was taken from a woman aged 40 to 50 who had been exposed to COVID-19. The sequenced material came from PBMCs or T cells enriched from blood (not recorded which). CDR3 in DNA: TGCGCCAGCGGAAGCGGGAGGGCCCAAGATACGCAGTATTTT. This gives the protein CASGSGRAQDTQYF.